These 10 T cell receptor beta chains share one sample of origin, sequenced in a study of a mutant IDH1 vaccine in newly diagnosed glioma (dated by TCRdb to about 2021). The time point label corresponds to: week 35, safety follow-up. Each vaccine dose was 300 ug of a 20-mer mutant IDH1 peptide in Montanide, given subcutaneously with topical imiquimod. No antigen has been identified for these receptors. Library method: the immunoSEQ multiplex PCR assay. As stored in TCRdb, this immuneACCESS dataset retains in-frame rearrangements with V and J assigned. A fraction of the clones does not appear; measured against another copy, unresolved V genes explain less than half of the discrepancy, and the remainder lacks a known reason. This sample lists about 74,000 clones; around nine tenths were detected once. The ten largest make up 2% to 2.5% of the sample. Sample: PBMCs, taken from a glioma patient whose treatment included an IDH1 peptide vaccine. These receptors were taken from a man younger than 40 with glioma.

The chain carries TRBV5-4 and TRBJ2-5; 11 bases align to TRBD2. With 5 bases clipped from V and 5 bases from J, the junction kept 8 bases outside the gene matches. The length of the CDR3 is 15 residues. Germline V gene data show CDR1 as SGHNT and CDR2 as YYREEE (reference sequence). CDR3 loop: CASSLSGRARETQYF. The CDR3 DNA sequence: TGTGCCAGCAGTCTTAGCGGGAGGGCCCGGGAGACCCAGTACTTC.

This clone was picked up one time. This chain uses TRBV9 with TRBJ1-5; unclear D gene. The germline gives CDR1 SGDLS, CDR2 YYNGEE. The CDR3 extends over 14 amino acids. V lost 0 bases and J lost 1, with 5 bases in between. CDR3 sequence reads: CASSVDGSNQPQHF. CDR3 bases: TGTGCCAGCAGCGTAGACGGCAGCAATCAGCCCCAGCATTTT.

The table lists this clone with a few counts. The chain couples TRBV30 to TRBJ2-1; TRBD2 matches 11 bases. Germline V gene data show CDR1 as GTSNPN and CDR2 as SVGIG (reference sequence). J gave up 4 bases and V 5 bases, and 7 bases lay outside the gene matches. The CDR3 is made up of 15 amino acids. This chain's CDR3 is CAWAPGLAAYNEQFF. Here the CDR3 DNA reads TGTGCCTGGGCCCCGGGACTAGCGGCTTACAATGAGCAGTTCTTC.

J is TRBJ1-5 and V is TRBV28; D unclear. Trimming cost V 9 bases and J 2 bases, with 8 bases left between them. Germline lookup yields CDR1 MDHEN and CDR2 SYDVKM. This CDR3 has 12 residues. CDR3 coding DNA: TGTGCCAGTCTCCGGGGCAATCAGCCCCAGCATTTT. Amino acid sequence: CASLRGNQPQHF.

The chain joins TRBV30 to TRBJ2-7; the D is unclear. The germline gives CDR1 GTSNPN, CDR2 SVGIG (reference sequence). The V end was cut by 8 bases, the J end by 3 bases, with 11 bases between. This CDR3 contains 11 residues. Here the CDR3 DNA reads TGTGCCGGCGACACAAACTACGAGCAGTACTTC. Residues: CAGDTNYEQYF.

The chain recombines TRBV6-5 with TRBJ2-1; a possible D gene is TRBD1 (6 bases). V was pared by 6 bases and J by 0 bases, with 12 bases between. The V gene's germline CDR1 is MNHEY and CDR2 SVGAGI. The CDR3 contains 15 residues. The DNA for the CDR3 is TGTGCCAGCAGCCTCGGACAGCCCTCCTACAATGAGCAGTTCTTC. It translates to CASSLGQPSYNEQFF.

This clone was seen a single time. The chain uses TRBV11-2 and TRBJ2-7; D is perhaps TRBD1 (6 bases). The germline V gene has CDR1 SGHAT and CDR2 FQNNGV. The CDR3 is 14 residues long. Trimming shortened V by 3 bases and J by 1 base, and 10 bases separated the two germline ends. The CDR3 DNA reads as TGTGCCAGCAGCTTGACAGGCCTGTCCTACGAGCAGTACTTC. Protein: CASSLTGLSYEQYF.

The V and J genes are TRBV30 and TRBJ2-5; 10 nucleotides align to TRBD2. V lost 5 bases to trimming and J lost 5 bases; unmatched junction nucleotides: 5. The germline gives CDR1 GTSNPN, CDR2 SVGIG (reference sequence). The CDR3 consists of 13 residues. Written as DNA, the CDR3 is TGTGCCTGGGAGCGGGGGGGCTGGGAGACCCAGTACTTC. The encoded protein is CAWERGGWETQYF.

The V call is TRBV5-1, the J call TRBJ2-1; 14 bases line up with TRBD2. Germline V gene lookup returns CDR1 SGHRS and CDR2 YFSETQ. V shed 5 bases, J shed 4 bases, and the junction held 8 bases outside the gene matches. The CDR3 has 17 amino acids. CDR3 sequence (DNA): TGCGCCAGCAGACCCGGGACTAGCGGGAGACTTTACAATGAGCAGTTCTTC. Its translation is CASRPGTSGRLYNEQFF.

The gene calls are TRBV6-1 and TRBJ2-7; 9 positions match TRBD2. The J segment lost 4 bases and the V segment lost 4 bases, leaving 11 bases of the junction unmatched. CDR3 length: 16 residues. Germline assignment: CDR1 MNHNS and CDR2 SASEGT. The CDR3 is CASSVRLAGQTYEQYF. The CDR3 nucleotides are TGTGCCAGCAGTGTCCGCCTAGCGGGGCAGACTTACGAGCAGTACTTC.